This entry concerns a single T cell receptor (beta chain). Method: immunoSEQ multiplex PCR; TCRdb's copy keeps in-frame clones and lacks some. The sample records about 250,000 clones, 70% to 90% being singletons. The germline V gene encodes CDR1 MNHEY and CDR2 SVGEGT. V was pared by 6 bases and J by 0 bases, with 18 bases between. The CDR3 totals 17 residues. This sample was taken from a study of blood T cell repertoires in COVID-19. Whole-study context: The United States, Italy and Spain provided the acute and convalescent COVID-19 samples.

The origin of this receptor is a man aged 18 to 35 with active or convalescent COVID-19. Sequencing was carried out using peripheral blood. V gene TRBV6-2 or TRBV6-3 combines with J gene TRBJ2-4; TRBD1 might be the D (5 bases). The DNA for the CDR3 is TGTGCCAGCAGCAACACCCGACAGACTCTAGCCAAAAACATTCAGTACTTC. It translates to CASSNTRQTLAKNIQYF.